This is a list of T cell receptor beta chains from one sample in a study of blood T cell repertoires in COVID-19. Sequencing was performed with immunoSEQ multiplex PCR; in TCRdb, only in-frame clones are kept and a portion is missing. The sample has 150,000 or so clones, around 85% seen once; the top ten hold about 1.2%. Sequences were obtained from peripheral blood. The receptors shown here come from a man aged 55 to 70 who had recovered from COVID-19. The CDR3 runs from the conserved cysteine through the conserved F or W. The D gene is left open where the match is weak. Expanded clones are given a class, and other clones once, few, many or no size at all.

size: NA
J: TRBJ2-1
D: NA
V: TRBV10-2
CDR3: CASSDRPGVVFF
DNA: TGCGCCAGCAGTGATAGACCAGGGGTGGTTTTCTTC

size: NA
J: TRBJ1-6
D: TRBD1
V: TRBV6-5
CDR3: CASTRGAKVNSPLHF
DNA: TGTGCCAGCACCAGGGGGGCGAAAGTAAATTCACCCCTCCACTTT

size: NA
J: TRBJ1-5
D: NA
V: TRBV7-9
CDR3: CASSLGHSNQPQHF
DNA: TGTGCCAGCAGCTTAGGACATTCCAATCAGCCCCAGCATTTT

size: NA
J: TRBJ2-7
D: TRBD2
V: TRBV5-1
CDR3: CASSPGTSGNEQYF
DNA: TGCGCCAGCAGCCCCGGGACTAGCGGGAACGAGCAGTACTTC

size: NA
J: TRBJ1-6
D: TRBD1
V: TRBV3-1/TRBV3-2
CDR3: CASSQPGGSGSPLHF
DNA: TGTGCCAGCAGCCAGCCAGGGGGCTCGGGCTCACCCCTCCACTTT

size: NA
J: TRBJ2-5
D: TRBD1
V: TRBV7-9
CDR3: CASSPDRGQETQYF
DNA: TGTGCCAGCAGCCCGGACAGGGGGCAAGAGACCCAGTACTTC

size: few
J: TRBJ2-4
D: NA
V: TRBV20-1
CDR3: CSASRNIQYF
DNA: TGCAGTGCTAGCAGGAACATTCAGTACTTC

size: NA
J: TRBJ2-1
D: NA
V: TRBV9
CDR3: CASSELVKNEQFF
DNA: TGTGCCAGCAGCGAGCTAGTTAAGAATGAGCAGTTCTTC

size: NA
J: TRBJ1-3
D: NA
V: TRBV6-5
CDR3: CASTVTGFSGNTIYF
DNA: TGTGCCAGCACCGTTACAGGGTTCTCTGGAAACACCATATATTTT

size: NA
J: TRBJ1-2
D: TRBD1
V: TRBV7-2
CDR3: CASSLGRDRGHYTF
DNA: TGTGCCAGCAGCTTAGGTCGGGACAGGGGGCACTACACCTTC

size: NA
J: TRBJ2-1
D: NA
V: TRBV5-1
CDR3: CASSLGPFRGRDNEQFF
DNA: TGCGCCAGCAGCTTGGGTCCCTTCAGGGGACGGGACAATGAGCAGTTCTTC

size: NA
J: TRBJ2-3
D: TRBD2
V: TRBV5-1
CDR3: CASRRRTSGTDTQYF
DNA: TGCGCCAGCAGGAGGAGGACTAGCGGCACAGATACGCAGTATTTT

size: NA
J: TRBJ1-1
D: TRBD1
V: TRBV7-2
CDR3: CASSSGTANTEAFF
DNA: TGTGCCAGCAGTTCCGGGACAGCGAACACTGAAGCTTTCTTT

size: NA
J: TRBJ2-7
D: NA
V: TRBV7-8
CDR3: CASSQGSVYEQYF
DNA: TGTGCCAGTTCCCAGGGATCGGTCTACGAGCAGTACTTC

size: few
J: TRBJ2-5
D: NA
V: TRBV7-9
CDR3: CASSLQGYGQETQYF
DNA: TGTGCCAGCAGCTTGCAGGGGTACGGCCAAGAGACCCAGTACTTC

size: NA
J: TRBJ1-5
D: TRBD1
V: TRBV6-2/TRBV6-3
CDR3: CASSYLGQGTNQPQHF
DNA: TGTGCCAGCAGTTACTTGGGACAGGGGACTAATCAGCCCCAGCATTTT

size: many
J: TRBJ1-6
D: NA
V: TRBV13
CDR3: CASSTGKNNSPLHF
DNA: TGTGCCAGTTCGACAGGAAAGAATAATTCACCCCTCCACTTT

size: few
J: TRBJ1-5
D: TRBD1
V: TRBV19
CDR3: CASSGTVFNQPQHF
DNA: TGTGCCAGTAGTGGGACAGTCTTCAATCAGCCCCAGCATTTT

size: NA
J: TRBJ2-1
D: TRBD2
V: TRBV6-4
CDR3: CASGTSGGQGEQFF
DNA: TGTGCCAGCGGTACTAGCGGGGGGCAGGGTGAGCAGTTCTTC

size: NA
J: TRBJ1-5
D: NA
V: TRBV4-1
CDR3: CASSQETDNQPQHF
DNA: TGCGCCAGCAGCCAAGAGACAGACAATCAGCCCCAGCATTTT

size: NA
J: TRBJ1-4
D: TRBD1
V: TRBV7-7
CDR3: CASSLQGGLINEKLFF
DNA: TGTGCTAGCAGCTTACAGGGGGGACTGATTAATGAAAAACTGTTTTTT

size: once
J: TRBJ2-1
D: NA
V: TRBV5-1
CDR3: CASSREASDNEQFF
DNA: TGCGCCAGCAGCAGGGAGGCCTCTGACAATGAGCAGTTCTTC

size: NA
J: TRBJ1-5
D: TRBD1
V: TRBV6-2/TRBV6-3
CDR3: CASSNDRDSNQPQHF
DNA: TGTGCCAGCAGTAATGACAGGGATAGCAATCAGCCCCAGCATTTT

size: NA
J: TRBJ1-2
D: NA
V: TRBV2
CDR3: CASSEGRPPYGYTF
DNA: TGTGCCAGCAGCGAAGGGCGGCCTCCCTATGGCTACACCTTC

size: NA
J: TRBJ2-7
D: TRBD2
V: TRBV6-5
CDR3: CAGKTSGGASEQYF
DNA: TGTGCCGGAAAGACTAGCGGGGGGGCTTCCGAGCAGTACTTC